This T cell receptor (beta chain) was sequenced during a study of T cells in Graves' hyperthyroidism and ophthalmopathy (dated by TCRdb to about 2019). At the level of the whole study: Peripheral blood was collected at initial diagnosis, before any treatment. The study also compared thyroid tissue and blood T-cell repertoires from several Graves' hyperthyroidism patients. According to the paper, TCR Vbeta CDR3 sequencing was carried out on some 140 peripheral blood samples, which came from under 50 ophthalmopathy, under 80 hyperthyroidism and some 17 progressor patients. After blood sampling, hyperthyroidism patients were treated with methimazole at a starting dose of 30 mg daily, and ophthalmopathy patients were treated with high-dose intravenous methylprednisolone. The roughly 100 discovery patients were randomly divided into training and test sets at a 7:3 ratio. To identify distinguishing TCR V-J signatures, a discovery cohort of roughly 100 patients was used, comprising 40 to 45 with Graves' ophthalmopathy and about 59 with stable Graves' hyperthyroidism. Whether ophthalmopathy could be predicted prospectively was tested in an independent validation cohort made up of roughly 19 hyperthyroidism patients plus 17 patients who later progressed to ophthalmopathy. The study at large found these results: Sample size was not statistically predetermined, and blinding of investigators to group allocation was not performed. In validation, progression to ophthalmopathy was predicted by the model with 70.59% sensitivity and 72.22% specificity, a median of approximately 7.1 months before onset. Blood samples also contained most of the expanded thyroid clonotypes (frequency above 0.001), which suggests that blood repertoires may reflect thyroid immune responses. Ophthalmopathy was separated from stable hyperthyroidism by a 13 V-J signature model, with just over 85% sensitivity and around 81% specificity obtained in cross-validation and 80%/75% obtained in testing.

Amplification of TCR beta CDR3 regions was carried out from RNA transcripts. A first-round RT-PCR of the TCR CDR3 used the HTBI primer set with the Qiagen OneStep RT-PCR kit. A second multiplex PCR round built the libraries, followed by size selection and purification. Libraries were sequenced paired-end with 100 bp reads on an Illumina HiSeq2000. In the original analysis: SOAPnuke was used to process the raw data, throwing out any read that contained adapters or uncalled bases, had a mean Phred below 15, or lacked an exact constant-primer or identifier match. COPE v1.2.5 was used to merge the high-quality paired reads, and each unique nucleotide sequence was defined as a clonotype. MiTCR v1.1 was used to align the clonotypes against IMGT TRBV, TRBD and TRBJ reference segments. Analysis was restricted to V-J combinations with a frequency above 0.0001, which covered roughly 99% of repertoires. The TCS score was defined as F50 (clonal expansion) divided by E x V (chaos), with BLOSUM62-based TCRdist calculated between CDR3 peptides within each V-J. Welch's t-statistics and random forest reduced just over 500 V-J features to about 13, which were used in a naive Bayes classifier (R e1071). Clones were called with MiXCR by TCRdb after fastp trimmed the public reads at Q25, and only in-frame beta chains were retained. Duplicate CDR3 protein sequences are folded into a single record with the most common DNA and genes. TCRdb, rather than the study authors, made the V and J calls. In this sample the table shows nearly 600,000 distinct CDR3 sequences, 13% to 15% of which occur a single time. The top ten clones comprise more than 6% of the sample.

For CDR1 and CDR2, the germline V gene lists MNHNS and SASEGT. The trim is 5 bases for V and 8 bases for J, with a gap of 21 bases between the germline ends. CDR3 length: 15 amino acids, cysteine to phenylalanine. Left in the record is the CDR3 DNA by itself, 45 bases read in frame from the first base. This clonotype was detected many times. Its antigen specificity is not known. No much larger clone is present one base from it, and per-base qualities are unavailable. Ophthalmopathy patients had moderately to severely active disease, with a Clinical Activity Score of 3 or more, a NOSPECS grade of 4 or more, and a disease duration of less than 3 months. Patients with uncontrolled infections, other autoimmune diseases, pregnancy or lactation were excluded. Diagnoses were based on clinical symptoms, serum thyroxine and TRAb, thyroid ultrasound and orbital computed tomography. Ficoll-Paque density gradient centrifugation was used to isolate PBMCs from around 10 ml of fresh peripheral blood. Total RNA was extracted with Trizol reagent, and quality was checked on an Agilent 2100 Bioanalyzer.

The clonotype originates from a woman in her late teens or twenties with Graves' ophthalmopathy. Sequencing input: blood. In this chain, TRBV6-1 is recombined with TRBJ1-1; 6 matching bases give a weak D call of TRBD1. The nucleotide sequence reads TGTGCCAGCAGTTCCCGAGACGCAGGGGAAGAGGAAGCTTTCTTT. The resulting protein is CASSSRDAGEEEAFF.